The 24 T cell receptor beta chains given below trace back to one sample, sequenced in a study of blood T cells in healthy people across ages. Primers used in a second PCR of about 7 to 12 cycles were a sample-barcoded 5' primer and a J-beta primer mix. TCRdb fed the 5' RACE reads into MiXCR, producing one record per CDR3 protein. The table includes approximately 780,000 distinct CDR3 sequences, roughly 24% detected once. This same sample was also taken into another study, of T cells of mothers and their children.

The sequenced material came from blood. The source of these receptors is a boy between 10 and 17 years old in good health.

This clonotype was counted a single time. CDR3 in DNA: TGCGCCAGCAGCTTGGGGGGGACAGGTACCCTCAGGGGGAATGAAAAACTGTTTTTT. Amino acid sequence: CASSLGGTGTLRGNEKLFF. The gene calls are TRBV5-1 and TRBJ1-4; 8 bases are a match to TRBD1. J was trimmed by 5 bases and V by 0 bases; bases with no gene match: 15. CDR3 length equals 19 residues. Germline loops: CDR1 SGHRS, CDR2 YFSETQ. The full variable domain, in which reference TRBV5-1 and TRBJ1-4 provide the parts outside the CDR3, is KAGVTQTPRYLIKTRGQQVTLSCSPISGHRSVSWYQQTPGQGLQFLFEYFSETQRNKGNFPGRFSGRQFSNSRSEMNVSTLELGDSALYLCASSLGGTGTLRGNEKLFFGSGTQLSVL.

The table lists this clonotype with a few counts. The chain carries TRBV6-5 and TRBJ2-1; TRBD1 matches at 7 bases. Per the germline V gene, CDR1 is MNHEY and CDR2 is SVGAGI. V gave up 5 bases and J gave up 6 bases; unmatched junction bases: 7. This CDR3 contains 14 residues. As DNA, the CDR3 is TGTGCCAGCAGTGCCACAGGGGCTCGCAATGAGCAGTTCTTC. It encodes CASSATGARNEQFF.

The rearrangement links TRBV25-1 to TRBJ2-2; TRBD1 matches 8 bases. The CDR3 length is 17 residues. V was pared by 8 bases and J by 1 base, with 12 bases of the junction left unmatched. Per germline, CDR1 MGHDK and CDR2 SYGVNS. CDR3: CASEKKPTGVNTGELFF. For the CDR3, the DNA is TGTGCCAGCGAAAAAAAACCGACAGGGGTGAACACCGGGGAGCTGTTTTTT.

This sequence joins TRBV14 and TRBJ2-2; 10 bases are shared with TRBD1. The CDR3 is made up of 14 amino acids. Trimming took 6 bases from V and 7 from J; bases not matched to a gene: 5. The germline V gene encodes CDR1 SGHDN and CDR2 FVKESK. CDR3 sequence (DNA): TGTGCCAGCAGGGGGACAGGGGCGAACGGGGAGCTGTTTTTT. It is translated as CASRGTGANGELFF.

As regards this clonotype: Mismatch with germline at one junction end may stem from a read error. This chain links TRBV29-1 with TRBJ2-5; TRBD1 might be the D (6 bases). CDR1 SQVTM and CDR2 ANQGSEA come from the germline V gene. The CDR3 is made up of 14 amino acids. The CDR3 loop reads CSVEDWDDSTGRFF. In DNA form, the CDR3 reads TGCAGCGTTGAAGATTGGGACGATTCCACAGGGCGGTTCTTC.

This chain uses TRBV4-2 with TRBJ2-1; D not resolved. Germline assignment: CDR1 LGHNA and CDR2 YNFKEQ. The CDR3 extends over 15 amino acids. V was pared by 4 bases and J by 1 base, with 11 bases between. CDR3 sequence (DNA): TGTGCCAGCAGCCCTCAAGTACAATCCTACAATGAGCAGTTCTTC. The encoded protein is CASSPQVQSYNEQFF.

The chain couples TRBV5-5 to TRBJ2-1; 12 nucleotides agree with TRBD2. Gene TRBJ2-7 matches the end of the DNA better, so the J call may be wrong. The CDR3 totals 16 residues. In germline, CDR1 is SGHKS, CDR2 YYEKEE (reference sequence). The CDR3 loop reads CASSGGLAGKAYEQYF. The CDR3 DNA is TGTGCCAGCAGCGGAGGACTAGCGGGGAAGGCCTACGAGCAGTACTTC.

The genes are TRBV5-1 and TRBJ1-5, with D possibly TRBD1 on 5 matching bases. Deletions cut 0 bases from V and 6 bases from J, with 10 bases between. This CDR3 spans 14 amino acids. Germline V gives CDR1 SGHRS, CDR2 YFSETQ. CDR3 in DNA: TGCGCCAGCAGCTTGGTGCCGGGGACTCAGCCCCAGCATTTT. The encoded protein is CASSLVPGTQPQHF.

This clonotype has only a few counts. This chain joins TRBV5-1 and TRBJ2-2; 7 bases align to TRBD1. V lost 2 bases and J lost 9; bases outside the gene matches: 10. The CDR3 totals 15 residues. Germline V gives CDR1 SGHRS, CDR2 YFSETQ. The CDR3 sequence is CASSFGTDGTRELFF. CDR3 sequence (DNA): TGCGCCAGCAGCTTTGGGACAGACGGAACCCGGGAGCTGTTTTTT.

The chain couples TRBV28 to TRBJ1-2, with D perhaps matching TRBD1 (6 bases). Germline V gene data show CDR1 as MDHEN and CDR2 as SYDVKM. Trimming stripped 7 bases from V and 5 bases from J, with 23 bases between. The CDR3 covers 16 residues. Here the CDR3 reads CASKSLRQQGFYGYTF. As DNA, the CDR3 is TGTGCCAGCAAGTCGCTACGGCAACAGGGATTTTATGGCTACACCTTC.

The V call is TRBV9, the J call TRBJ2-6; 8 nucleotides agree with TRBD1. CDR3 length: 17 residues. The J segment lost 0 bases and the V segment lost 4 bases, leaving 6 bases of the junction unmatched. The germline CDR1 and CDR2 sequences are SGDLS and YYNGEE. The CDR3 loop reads CASSRTGTFSGANVLTF. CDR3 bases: TGTGCCAGCAGCCGGACAGGGACCTTCTCTGGGGCCAACGTCCTGACTTTC. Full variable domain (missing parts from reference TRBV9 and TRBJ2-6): DSGVTQTPKHLITATGQRVTLRCSPRSGDLSVYWYQQSLDQGLQFLIQYYNGEERAKGNILERFSAQQFPDLHSELNLSSLELGDSALYFCASSRTGTFSGANVLTFGAGSRLTVL.

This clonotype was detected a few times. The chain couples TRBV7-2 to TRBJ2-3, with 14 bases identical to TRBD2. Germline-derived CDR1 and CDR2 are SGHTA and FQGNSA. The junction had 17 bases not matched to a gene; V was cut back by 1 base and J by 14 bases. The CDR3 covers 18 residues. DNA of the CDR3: TGTGCCAGCAGCTTAGGCCCCTCGACTAGCGGGGGGGCCATCATCCGGTATTTT. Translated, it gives CASSLGPSTSGGAIIRYF.

The CDR3 sequence: CSARDSRARSQYF. CDR3 sequence (DNA): TGCAGTGCTAGAGATTCCCGCGCCCGTTCGCAGTATTTT. J is TRBJ2-3 and V is TRBV20-1; no reliable D call. The V gene's germline CDR1 is DFQATT and CDR2 SNEGSKA (reference sequence). The CDR3 is 13 amino acids. V lost 0 bases, J lost 10 bases, and 14 bases lay in between.

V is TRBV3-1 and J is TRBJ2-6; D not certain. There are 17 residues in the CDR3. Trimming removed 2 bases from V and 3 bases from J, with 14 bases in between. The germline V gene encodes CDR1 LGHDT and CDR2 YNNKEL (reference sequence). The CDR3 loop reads CASSQPGKGFGANVLTF. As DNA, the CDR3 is TGTGCCAGCAGCCAACCAGGAAAGGGCTTTGGGGCCAACGTCCTGACTTTC.

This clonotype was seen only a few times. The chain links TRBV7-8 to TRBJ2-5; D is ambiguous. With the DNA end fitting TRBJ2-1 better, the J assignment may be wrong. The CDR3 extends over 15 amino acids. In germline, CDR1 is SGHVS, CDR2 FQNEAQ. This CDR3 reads CASSLAADLGGEQFF. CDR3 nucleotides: TGTGCCAGCAGCTTAGCAGCAGATCTCGGCGGTGAGCAGTTCTTC.

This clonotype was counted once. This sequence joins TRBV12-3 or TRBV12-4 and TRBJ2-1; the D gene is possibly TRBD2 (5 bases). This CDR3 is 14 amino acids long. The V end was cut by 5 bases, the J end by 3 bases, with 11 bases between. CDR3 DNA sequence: TGTGCCAGCAGTCAAAGCGGTTTCTACAATGAGCAGTTCTTC. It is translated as CASSQSGFYNEQFF.

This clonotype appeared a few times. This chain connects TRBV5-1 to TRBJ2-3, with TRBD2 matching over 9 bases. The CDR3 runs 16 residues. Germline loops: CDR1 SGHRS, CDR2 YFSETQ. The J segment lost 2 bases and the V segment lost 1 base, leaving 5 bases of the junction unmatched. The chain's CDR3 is CASSLWASGNTDTQYF. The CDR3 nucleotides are TGCGCCAGCAGCTTGTGGGCTAGCGGGAACACAGATACGCAGTATTTT.

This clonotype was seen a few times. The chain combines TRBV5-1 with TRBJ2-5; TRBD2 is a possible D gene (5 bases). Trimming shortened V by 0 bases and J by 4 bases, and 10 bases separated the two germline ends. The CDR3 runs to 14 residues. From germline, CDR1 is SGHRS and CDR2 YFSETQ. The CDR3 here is CASSLEGSVETQYF. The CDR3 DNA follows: TGCGCCAGCAGCTTGGAAGGTAGCGTAGAGACCCAGTACTTC.

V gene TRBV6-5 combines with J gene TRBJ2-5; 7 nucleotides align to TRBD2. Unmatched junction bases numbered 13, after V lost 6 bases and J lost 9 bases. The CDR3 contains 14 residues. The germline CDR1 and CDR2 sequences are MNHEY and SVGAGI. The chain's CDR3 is CASSLREGGTPQYF. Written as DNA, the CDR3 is TGTGCCAGCAGCTTAAGGGAGGGTGGAACACCCCAGTACTTC.

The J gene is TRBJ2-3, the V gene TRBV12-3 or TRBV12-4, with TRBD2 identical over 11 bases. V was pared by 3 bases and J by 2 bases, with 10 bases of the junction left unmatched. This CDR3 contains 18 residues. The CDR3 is CASSLRASGGPFTDTQYF. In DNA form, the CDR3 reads TGTGCCAGCAGTTTGAGGGCTAGCGGGGGGCCTTTCACAGATACGCAGTATTTT.

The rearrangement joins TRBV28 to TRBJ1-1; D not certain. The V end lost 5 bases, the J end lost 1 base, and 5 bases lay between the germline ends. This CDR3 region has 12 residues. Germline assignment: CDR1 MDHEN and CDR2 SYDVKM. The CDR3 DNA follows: TGTGCCAGCAGTCATGGGAACACTGAAGCTTTCTTT. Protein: CASSHGNTEAFF. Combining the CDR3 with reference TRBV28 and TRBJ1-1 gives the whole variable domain DVKVTQSSRYLVKRTGEKVFLECVQDMDHENMFWYRQDPGLGLRLIYFSYDVKMKEKGDIPEGYSVSREKKERFSLILESASTNQTSMYLCASSHGNTEAFFGQGTRLTVV.

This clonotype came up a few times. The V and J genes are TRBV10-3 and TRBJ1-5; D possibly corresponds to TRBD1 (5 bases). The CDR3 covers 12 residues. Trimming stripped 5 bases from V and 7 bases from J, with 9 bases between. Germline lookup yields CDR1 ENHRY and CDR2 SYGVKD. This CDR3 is CAISSGIQPQHF. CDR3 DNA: TGTGCCATCAGTTCAGGGATACAGCCCCAGCATTTT.

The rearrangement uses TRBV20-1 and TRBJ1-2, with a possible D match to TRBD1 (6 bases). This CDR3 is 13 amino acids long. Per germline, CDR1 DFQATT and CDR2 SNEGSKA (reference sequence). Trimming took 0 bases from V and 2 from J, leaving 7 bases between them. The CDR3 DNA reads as TGCAGTGCTAGAGATACAGGGAACTATGGCTACACCTTC. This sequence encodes CSARDTGNYGYTF.

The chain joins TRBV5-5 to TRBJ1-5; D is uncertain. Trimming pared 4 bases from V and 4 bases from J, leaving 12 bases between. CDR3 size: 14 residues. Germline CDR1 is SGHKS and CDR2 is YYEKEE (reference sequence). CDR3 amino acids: CASSGPGVNQPQHF. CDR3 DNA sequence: TGTGCCAGCAGCGGACCGGGAGTTAATCAGCCCCAGCATTTT.